This TCR beta chain was sequenced for a study of blood T cell repertoires in COVID-19. Study background: COVID-19 samples from acute and convalescent phases originated in the United States, Italy and Spain.

In the original analysis: The authors estimated nucleated cell counts from reference gene primer amplification. The assay was immunoSEQ multiplex PCR, and TCRdb's table has in-frame clones only and misses some. The V and J calls and clone size were taken over from that table, and D and trimming were inferred from the DNA. The sample records 140,000 or so clones, under 85% being singletons. Which cohort a participant joined came from the clinical history participants gave. Within 2 weeks of study entry, exposed participants had contacted a PCR-confirmed or clinician-diagnosed COVID-19 case. Germline V gives CDR1 SGHVS, CDR2 FNYEAQ. Unmatched junction bases numbered 21, after V lost 1 base and J lost 5 bases. The CDR3 runs to 22 residues. This clone was seen a single time.

The genes are TRBV7-6 and TRBJ2-7, with 15 nucleotides matching TRBD2. Material: PBMCs or T cells enriched from blood (not recorded which). The clonotype originates from a woman in her late teens or twenties who had been exposed to COVID-19. The CDR3 loop is CASSLVDPTGTSGRTKLDEQYF. For the CDR3, the DNA is TGTGCCAGCAGCTTAGTGGATCCGACGGGGACTAGCGGGAGGACCAAGTTGGACGAGCAGTACTTC.